The source of this T cell receptor beta chain is a study of T cells in Graves' hyperthyroidism and ophthalmopathy. From RNA transcripts, TCR beta CDR3 regions were amplified. RT-PCR in the first round (using the HTBI primer set) targeted the TCR CDR3. TCRdb itself ran the multiplex PCR reads through MiXCR, one entry per CDR3 protein. Of 500,000 to 650,000 distinct CDR3 sequences in the sample, roughly 15% are singletons; the top ten hold 12%. This clonotype appeared many times. Its antigen is as yet unknown. This CDR3 has 14 residues. Germline values: CDR1 SGHVS, CDR2 FQNEAQ. Trimming cost V 5 bases and J 4 bases, with 14 bases left between them. General observations from the study: Most expanded thyroid clonotypes above 0.001 recurred in blood.

The sequencing sample was made of blood. This chain uses TRBV7-8 with TRBJ1-1, with D possibly matching TRBD1 (6 bases). The TCR comes from a woman aged 45-60 years with Graves' ophthalmopathy. The CDR3 nucleotides read TGTGCCAGCAGCGCCCAACAGGGAACCACTGAAGCTTTCTTT. Amino acids: CASSAQQGTTEAFF.